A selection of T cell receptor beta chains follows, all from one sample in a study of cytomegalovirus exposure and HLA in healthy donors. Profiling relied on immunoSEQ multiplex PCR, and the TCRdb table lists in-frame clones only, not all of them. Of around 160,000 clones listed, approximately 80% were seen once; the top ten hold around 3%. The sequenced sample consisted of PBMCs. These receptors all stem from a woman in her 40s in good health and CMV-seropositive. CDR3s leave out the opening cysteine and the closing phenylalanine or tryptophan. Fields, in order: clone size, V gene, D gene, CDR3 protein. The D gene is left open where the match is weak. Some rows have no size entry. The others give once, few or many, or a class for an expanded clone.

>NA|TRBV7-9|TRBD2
ASSLSGGSPSEQF
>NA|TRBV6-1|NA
ASSTRNRENTEAF
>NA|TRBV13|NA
ASSLTAYNEQF
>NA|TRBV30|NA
AWLPGSLTSGANVLT
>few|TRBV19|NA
ASSRIGGDEQF
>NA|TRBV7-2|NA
ASSLAGGLNTEAF
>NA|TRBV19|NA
ASSIGPPYEQY
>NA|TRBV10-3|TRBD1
AISERGQNTEAF
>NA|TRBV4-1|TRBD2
ASSLATSGAYNEQF
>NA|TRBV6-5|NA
ASSYDRNTEAF
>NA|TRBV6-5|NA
ASNYDTGSGEQF
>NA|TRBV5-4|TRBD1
ASSLGGNRGYEQY
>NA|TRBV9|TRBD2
ASSETSGKDNEQF
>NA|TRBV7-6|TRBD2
ASSLRGLAREEQF
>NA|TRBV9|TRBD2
ASSVRPLAGTDTQY
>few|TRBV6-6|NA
ASTASVEQY
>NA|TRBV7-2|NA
ASSLNSLATDTQY
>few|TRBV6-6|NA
ASTGKPSGNTIY
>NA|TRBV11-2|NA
ASSLAAGSYNEQF
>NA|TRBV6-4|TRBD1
ASSDPLRGPY
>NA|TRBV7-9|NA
ASSSGTLRSNQPQH
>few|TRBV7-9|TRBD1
ASSFGTGSNEQF
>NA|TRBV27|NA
ASRDRDSSSYGYT
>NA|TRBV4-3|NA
ASSPQQGRTGANVLT
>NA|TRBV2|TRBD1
ASRVGTALLGYT
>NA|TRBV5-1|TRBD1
ASSETGDYGYT
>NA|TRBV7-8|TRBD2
ASSLRASGGSRDTQY
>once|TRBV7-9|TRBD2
ASSGRMGLAYNEQF
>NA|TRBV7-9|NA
ASSPPRNEQF
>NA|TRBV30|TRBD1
AWRGTGRLKNGYT
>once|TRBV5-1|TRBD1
ASSSRTGKVLGTYNEQF
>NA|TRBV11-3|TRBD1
ASSSTRGHNEQF
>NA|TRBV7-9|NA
ASSFEGHGYT
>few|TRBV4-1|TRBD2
ASSPYTSGRASGELF
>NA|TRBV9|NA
ASSVDGRATYNEQF
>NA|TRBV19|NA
ASSMDSRWEKLF
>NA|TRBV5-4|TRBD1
ASSLDLQGAPRNTEAF
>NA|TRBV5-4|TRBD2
ASSSGTSGANEQF
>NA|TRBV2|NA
ASSEVLSTDTQY
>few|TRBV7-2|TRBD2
ASSLDPSGIAQY
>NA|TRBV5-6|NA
ASSLGGRAGEQY
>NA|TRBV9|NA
ASSASRYSGNTIY
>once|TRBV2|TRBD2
ASRGLAGVQTQY
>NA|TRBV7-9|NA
ASRSPKGGDTDTQY
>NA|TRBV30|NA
AWKSANYGYT
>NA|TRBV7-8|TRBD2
ASSILGLAGGSSTDTQY
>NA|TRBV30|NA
AWRWAGNTGELF
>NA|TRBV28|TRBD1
ASSWGAGTGWTGELF
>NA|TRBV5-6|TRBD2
ASSLGLAGGRKEQY
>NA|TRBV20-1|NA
SSGLNTEAF
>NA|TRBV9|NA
ASRLGDTGELF
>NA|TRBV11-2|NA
ASSPRSGGSHNEQF
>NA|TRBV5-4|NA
ASSPSDSYEQY